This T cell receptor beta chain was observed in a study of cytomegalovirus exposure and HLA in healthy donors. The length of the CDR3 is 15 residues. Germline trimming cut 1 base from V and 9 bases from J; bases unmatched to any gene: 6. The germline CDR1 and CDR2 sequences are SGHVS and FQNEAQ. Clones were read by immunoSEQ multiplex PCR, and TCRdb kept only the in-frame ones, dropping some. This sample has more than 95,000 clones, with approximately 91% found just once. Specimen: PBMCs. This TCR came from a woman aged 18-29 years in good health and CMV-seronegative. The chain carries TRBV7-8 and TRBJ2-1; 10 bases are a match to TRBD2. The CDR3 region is CASSLELGTSVEQFF. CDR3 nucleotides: TGTGCCAGCAGCTTAGAACTCGGGACTAGCGTTGAGCAGTTCTTC.